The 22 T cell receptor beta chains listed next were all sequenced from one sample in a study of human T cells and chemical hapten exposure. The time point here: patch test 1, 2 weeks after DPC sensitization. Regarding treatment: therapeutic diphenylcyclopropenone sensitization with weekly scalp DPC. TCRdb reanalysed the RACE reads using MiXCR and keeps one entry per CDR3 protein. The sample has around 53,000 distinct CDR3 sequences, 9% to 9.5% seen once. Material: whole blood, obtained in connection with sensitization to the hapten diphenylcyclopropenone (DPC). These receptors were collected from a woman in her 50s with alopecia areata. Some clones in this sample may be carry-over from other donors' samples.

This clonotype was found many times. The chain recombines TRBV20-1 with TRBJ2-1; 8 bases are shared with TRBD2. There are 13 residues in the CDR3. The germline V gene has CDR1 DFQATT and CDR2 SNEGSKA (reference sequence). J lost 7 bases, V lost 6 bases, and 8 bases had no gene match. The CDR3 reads CSACRAGENEQFF. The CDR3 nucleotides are TGCAGTGCCTGTCGAGCGGGAGAAAATGAGCAGTTCTTC.

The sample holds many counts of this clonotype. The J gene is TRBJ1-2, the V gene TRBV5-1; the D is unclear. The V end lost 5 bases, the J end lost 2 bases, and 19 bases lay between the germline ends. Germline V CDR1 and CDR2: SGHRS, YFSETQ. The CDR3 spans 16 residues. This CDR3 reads CASSPFGVGDNYGYTF. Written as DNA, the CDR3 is TGCGCCAGCAGTCCTTTCGGTGTGGGAGACAACTATGGCTACACCTTC.

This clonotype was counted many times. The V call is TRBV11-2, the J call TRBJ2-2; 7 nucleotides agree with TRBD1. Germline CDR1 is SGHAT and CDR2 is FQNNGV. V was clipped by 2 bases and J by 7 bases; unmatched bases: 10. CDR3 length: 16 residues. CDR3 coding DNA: TGTGCCAGCAGCTTAATGTCAGGACAGGTCTTCGGGGAGCTGTTTTTT. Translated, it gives CASSLMSGQVFGELFF.

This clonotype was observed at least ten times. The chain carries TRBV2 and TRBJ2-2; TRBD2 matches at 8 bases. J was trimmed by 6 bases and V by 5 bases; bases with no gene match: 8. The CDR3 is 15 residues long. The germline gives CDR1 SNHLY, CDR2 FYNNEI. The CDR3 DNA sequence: TGTGCCAGCAGTCCTGGACTAGCTGGTGCCGGGGAGCTGTTTTTT. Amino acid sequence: CASSPGLAGAGELFF.

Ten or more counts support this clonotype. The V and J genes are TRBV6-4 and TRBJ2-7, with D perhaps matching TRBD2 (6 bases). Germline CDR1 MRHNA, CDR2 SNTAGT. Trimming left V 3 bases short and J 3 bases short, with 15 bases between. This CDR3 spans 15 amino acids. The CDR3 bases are TGTGCCAGCAGTGAAGTTGGGAAGGAGGGCTACGAGCAGTACTTC. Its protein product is CASSEVGKEGYEQYF.

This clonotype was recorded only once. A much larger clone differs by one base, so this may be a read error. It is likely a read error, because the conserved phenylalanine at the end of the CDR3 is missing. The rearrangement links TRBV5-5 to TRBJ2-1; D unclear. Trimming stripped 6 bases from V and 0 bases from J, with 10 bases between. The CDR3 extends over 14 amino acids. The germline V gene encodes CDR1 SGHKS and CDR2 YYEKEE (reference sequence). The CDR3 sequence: CASNLPSSYNEQFI. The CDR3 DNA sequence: TGTGCCAGCAATCTCCCTAGCTCCTACAATGAGCAGTTCATC.

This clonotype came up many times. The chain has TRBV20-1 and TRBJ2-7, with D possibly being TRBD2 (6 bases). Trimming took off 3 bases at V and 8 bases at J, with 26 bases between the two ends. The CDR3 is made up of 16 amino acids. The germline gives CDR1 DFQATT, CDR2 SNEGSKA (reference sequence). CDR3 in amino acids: CSARGGEAGGIMKQYF. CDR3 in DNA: TGCAGTGCTAGGGGTGGTGAAGCGGGCGGGATTATGAAGCAGTACTTC.

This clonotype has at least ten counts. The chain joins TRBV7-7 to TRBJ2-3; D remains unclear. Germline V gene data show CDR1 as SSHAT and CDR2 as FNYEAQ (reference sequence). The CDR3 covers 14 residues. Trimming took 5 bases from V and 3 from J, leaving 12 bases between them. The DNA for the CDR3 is TGTGCCAGCAGCCCAGGATACGGGACAGATACGCAGTATTTT. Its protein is CASSPGYGTDTQYF.

CDR3 nucleotide sequence: TGTGCCAGCACCGGGAATGAAAAACTGTTTTTT. It yields the protein CASTGNEKLFF. The chain couples TRBV28 to TRBJ1-4, with D hard to call. CDR3 length: 11 residues. Trimming removed 7 bases from V and 5 bases from J, with 5 bases in between. The germline CDR1 and CDR2 sequences are MDHEN and SYDVKM.

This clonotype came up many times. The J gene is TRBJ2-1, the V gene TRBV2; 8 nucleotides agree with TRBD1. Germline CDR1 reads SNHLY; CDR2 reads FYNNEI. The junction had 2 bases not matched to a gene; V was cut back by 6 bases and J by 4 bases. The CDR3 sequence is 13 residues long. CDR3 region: CASSRQGYNEQFF. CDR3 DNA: TGTGCCAGCAGCCGACAGGGGTACAATGAGCAGTTCTTC. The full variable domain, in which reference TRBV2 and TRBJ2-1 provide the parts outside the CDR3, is EPEVTQTPSHQVTQMGQEVILRCVPISNHLYFYWYRQILGQKVEFLVSFYNNEISEKSEIFDDQFSVERPDGSNFTLKIRSTKLEDSAMYFCASSRQGYNEQFFGPGTRLTVL.

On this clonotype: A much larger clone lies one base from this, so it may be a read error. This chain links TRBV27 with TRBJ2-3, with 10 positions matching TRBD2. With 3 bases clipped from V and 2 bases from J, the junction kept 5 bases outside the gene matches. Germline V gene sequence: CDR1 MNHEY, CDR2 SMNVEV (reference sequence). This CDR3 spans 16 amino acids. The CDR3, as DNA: TGTGCCAGCAGTTTCCCTAGCGGGAGCGACACAGATACGCAGTATTTT. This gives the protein CASSFPSGSDTDTQYF.

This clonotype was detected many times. This CDR3 reads CSALAVQETQYF. The CDR3 DNA sequence: TGCAGTGCACTAGCGGTTCAAGAGACCCAGTACTTC. The J gene is TRBJ2-5, the V gene TRBV20-1; TRBD2 matches 8 bases. V dropped 6 bases and J dropped 2; count of bases not matched to a gene: 2. Germline V gene data show CDR1 as DFQATT and CDR2 as SNEGSKA (reference sequence). This CDR3 comprises 12 residues.

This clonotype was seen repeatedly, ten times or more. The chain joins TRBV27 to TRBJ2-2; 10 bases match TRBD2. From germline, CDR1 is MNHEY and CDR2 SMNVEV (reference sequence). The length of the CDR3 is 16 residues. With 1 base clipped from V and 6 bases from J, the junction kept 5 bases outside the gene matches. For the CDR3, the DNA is TGTGCCAGCAGTTTATTCCTAGCGGGAGCCCCCGGGGAGCTGTTTTTT. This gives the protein CASSLFLAGAPGELFF.

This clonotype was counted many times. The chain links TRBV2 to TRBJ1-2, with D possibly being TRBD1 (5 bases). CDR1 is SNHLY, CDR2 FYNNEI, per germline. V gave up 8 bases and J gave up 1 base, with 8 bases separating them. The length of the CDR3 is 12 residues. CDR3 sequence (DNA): TGTGCCAGCCGCAGGGTTAACTATGGCTACACCTTC. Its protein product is CASRRVNYGYTF.

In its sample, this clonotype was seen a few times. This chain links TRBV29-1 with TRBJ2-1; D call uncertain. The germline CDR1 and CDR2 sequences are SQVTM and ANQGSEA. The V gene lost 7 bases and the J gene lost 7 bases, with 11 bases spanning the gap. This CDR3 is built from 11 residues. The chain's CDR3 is CSASLGNEQFF. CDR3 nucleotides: TGCAGCGCCTCGCTAGGTAATGAGCAGTTCTTC.

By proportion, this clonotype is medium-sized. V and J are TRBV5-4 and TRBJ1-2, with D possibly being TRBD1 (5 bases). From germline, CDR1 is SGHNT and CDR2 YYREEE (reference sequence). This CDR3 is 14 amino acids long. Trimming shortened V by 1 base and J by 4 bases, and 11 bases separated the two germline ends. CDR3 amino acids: CASSLSGITYGYTF. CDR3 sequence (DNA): TGTGCCAGCAGCTTGTCAGGGATCACCTATGGCTACACCTTC.

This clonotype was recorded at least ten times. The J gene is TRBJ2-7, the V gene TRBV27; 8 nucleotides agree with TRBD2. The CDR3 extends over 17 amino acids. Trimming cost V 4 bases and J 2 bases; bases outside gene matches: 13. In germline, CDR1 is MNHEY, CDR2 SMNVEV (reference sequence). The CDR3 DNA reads TGTGCCAGCAGTTCCACACGGGCGGGAGGCCTCCCCTACGAGCAGTACTTC. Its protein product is CASSSTRAGGLPYEQYF.

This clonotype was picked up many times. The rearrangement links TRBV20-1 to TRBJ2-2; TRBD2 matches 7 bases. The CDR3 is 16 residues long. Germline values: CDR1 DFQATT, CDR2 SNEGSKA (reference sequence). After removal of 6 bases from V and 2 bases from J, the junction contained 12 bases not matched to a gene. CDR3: CSALPRGSRNTGELFF. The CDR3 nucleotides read TGCAGTGCCCTCCCTCGCGGGAGTCGAAACACCGGGGAGCTGTTTTTT.

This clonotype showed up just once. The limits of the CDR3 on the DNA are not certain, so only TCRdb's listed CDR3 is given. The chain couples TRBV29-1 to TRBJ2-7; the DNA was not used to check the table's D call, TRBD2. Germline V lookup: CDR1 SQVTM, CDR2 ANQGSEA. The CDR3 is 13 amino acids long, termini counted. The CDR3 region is CSVEVGGGAQVFF.

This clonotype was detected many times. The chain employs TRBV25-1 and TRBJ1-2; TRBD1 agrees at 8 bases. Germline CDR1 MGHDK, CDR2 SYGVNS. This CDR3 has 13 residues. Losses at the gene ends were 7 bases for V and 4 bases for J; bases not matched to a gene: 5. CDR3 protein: CASTQGAAYGYTF. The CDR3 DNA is TGTGCCAGCACCCAGGGGGCGGCCTATGGCTACACCTTC.

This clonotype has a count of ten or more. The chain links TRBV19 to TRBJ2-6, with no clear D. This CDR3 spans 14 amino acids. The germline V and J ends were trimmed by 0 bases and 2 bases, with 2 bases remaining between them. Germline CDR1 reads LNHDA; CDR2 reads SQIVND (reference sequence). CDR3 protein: CASSIDPGANVLTF. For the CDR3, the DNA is TGTGCCAGTAGTATAGACCCTGGGGCCAACGTCCTGACTTTC.

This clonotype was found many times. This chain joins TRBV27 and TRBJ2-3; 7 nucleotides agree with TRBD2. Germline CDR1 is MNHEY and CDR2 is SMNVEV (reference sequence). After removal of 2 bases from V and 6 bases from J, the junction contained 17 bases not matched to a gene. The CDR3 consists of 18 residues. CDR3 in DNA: TGTGCCAGCAGTTTAAGGCCCGGCGGGAGACCTTCGCTGGATACGCAGTATTTT. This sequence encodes CASSLRPGGRPSLDTQYF.